This passage covers 26 T cell receptor beta chains from one sample sequenced in a study of CD8 T cells in ankylosing spondylitis. MiXCR was run by TCRdb on the 5' RACE reads, yielding one entry per CDR3 protein. The sample contains 250,000 to 300,000 distinct CDR3 sequences, about a sixth of which appear only once. Sequenced input: blood, either unsorted or a sorted T cell fraction (not recorded which). Receptor source: a male donor with ankylosing spondylitis or in good health (not recorded which).

This clonotype was found many times. The gene calls are TRBV6-5 and TRBJ2-6, with a tentative D call TRBD2 (6 bases). V lost 2 bases and J lost 4, with 9 bases in between. The CDR3 is 15 amino acids. Germline V gene lookup returns CDR1 MNHEY and CDR2 SVGAGI. The CDR3 nucleotides are TGTGCCAGCAGTTACGCGGGGACCGGGGCCAACGTCCTGACTTTC. Translating it yields CASSYAGTGANVLTF.

The chain couples TRBV9 to TRBJ2-1, with D possibly TRBD2 on 5 matching bases. The CDR3 contains 14 residues. The germline CDR1 and CDR2 sequences are SGDLS and YYNGEE. Trimming took 0 bases from V and 5 from J, leaving 9 bases between them. The DNA of the CDR3 is TGTGCCAGCAGCGTAGGTCTAGCTAACAATGAGCAGTTCTTC. This codes for CASSVGLANNEQFF.

This sequence joins TRBV7-6 and TRBJ2-3, with D possibly called TRBD1 or TRBD2 (5 bases each). The CDR3 is made up of 15 amino acids. In germline, CDR1 is SGHVS, CDR2 FNYEAQ. Between the trimmed V and J ends, which lost 5 bases and 5 bases, there was a span of 17 bases. This CDR3 reads CASSPLGQGVDTQYF. CDR3 nucleotide sequence: TGTGCCAGCAGCCCCCTCGGGCAGGGAGTAGATACGCAGTATTTT.

There are a few counts of this clonotype. This chain joins TRBV5-1 and TRBJ2-7; tentative D call: TRBD1 (6 bases). Germline-derived CDR1 and CDR2 are SGHRS and YFSETQ. The V end was cut by 3 bases, the J end by 3 bases, with 10 bases between. The CDR3 loop spans 13 amino acids. The CDR3 spells CASSWDTVYEQYF. CDR3 DNA sequence: TGCGCCAGCAGCTGGGACACAGTCTACGAGCAGTACTTC.

The rearrangement joins TRBV7-2 to TRBJ1-1, with 11 bases matching TRBD1. The junction had 3 bases not matched to a gene; V was cut back by 5 bases and J by 4 bases. Germline assignment: CDR1 SGHTA and CDR2 FQGNSA. The CDR3 runs 14 residues. Here the CDR3 reads CASSQDRGLTEAFF. CDR3 coding DNA: TGTGCCAGCAGCCAGGACAGGGGGCTCACTGAAGCTTTCTTT.

V and J are TRBV7-8 and TRBJ2-7; tentatively, D is TRBD1 (6 bases). Germline CDR1 reads SGHVS; CDR2 reads FQNEAQ. CDR3 length: 13 amino acids. V was trimmed by 5 bases and J by 6 bases, leaving 14 bases between them. CDR3 nucleotide sequence: TGTGCCAGCAGCCTTACAGGGCCAGTCGAGCAGTACTTC. Its translation: CASSLTGPVEQYF.

This clonotype was counted many times. This chain joins TRBV29-1 and TRBJ2-4; D is ambiguous. From germline, CDR1 is SQVTM and CDR2 ANQGSEA. CDR3 size: 14 residues. Trimming removed 3 bases from V and 0 bases from J, with 9 bases in between. CDR3 nucleotide sequence: TGCAGCGTTGAGTCAAAGCTAGCCAAAAACATTCAGTACTTC. Its translation is CSVESKLAKNIQYF.

This clonotype was counted many times. The V call is TRBV4-1, the J call TRBJ1-2; maybe TRBD1 (6 bases). Per the germline V gene, CDR1 is MGHRA and CDR2 is YSYEKL. The CDR3 is made up of 15 amino acids. Deletions cut 0 bases from V and 4 bases from J, with 12 bases between. CDR3 nucleotide sequence: TGCGCCAGCAGCCAAGACCCAGGGGAGGGCTATGGCTACACCTTC. Its protein product is CASSQDPGEGYGYTF.

The CDR3 sequence is CASSQGISGRATGELFF. In nucleotides, the CDR3 is TGCGCCAGCAGCCAAGGGATTAGCGGGAGGGCGACCGGGGAGCTGTTTTTT. The chain links TRBV4-3 to TRBJ2-2, with 11 bases aligning to TRBD2. The CDR3 has 17 amino acids. Per germline, CDR1 LGHNA and CDR2 YSLEER. V gave up 1 base and J gave up 5 bases; unmatched junction bases: 6.

This clonotype was picked up a small number of times. The V gene is TRBV30, the J gene TRBJ2-3; D is perhaps TRBD2 (5 bases). V was shortened by 4 bases and J by 4 bases, with 9 bases between the two germline ends. The CDR3 is 12 residues long. Germline V gives CDR1 GTSNPN, CDR2 SVGIG (reference sequence). CDR3 in amino acids: CAWTGIADTQYF. The CDR3 DNA sequence: TGTGCCTGGACGGGGATTGCAGATACGCAGTATTTT.

In this sample, this clonotype turned up a few times. The rearrangement links TRBV7-2 to TRBJ2-3, with 8 bases fitting TRBD1. The CDR3 consists of 17 residues. V trimming: 5 bases; J trimming: 0 bases; junction bases outside the gene matches: 10. Germline V gene sequence: CDR1 SGHTA, CDR2 FQGNSA. For the CDR3, the DNA is TGTGCCAGCAGCCCCCGGGACAGGAACCCTAGCACAGATACGCAGTATTTT. Protein: CASSPRDRNPSTDTQYF.

As for this clonotype: It may be a read error: a sequence one base away is much more abundant. This chain uses TRBV5-1 with TRBJ2-7, with 8 bases identical to TRBD2. The trim removed 5 bases at V and 6 bases at J, leaving 10 bases unmatched. Germline V gene data show CDR1 as SGHRS and CDR2 as YFSETQ. The CDR3 is 14 residues long. CDR3 DNA: TGCGCCAGCAGTTGGACTAGCAGGGGCGTCGAGCAGTACTTC. This encodes CASSWTSRGVEQYF.

This chain connects TRBV14 to TRBJ2-1; D remains ambiguous. The CDR3 is 12 amino acids. Germline V gives CDR1 SGHDN, CDR2 FVKESK. Trimming removed 1 base from V and 9 bases from J, with 7 bases in between. The chain's CDR3 is CASSQAHGEQFF. In DNA, the CDR3 is TGTGCCAGCAGCCAAGCTCACGGTGAGCAGTTCTTC.

This chain links TRBV7-2 with TRBJ2-3, with D perhaps assigned TRBD1 or TRBD2 (5 bases each). The CDR3 has 21 amino acids. Deletions cut 3 bases from V and 2 bases from J, with 30 bases between. Looked up from germline, CDR1 is SGHTA and CDR2 is FQGNSA. The CDR3 reads CASSFAPTYSDIEGPTDTQYF. CDR3 DNA sequence: TGTGCCAGCAGCTTCGCCCCCACTTATAGCGATATCGAGGGGCCCACAGATACGCAGTATTTT.

There are a few counts of this clonotype. The V gene is TRBV27, the J gene TRBJ2-7, with 9 bases lining up with TRBD2. The length of the CDR3 is 15 residues. The germline gives CDR1 MNHEY, CDR2 SMNVEV (reference sequence). V trimming: 4 bases; J trimming: 2 bases; junction bases outside the gene matches: 6. CDR3 region: CASSSRTSDTYEQYF. CDR3 DNA sequence: TGTGCCAGCAGTTCTAGGACTAGCGATACCTACGAGCAGTACTTC.

This clonotype was seen a few times. The V gene is TRBV10-3, the J gene TRBJ2-2; 7 bases align to TRBD2. J lost 3 bases, V lost 10 bases, and 5 bases had no gene match. Germline assignment: CDR1 ENHRY and CDR2 SYGVKD. The CDR3 loop spans 13 amino acids. The CDR3, as DNA: TGTGCCACCCGGGGGGTGGACACCGGGGAGCTGTTTTTT. Translating gives CATRGVDTGELFF.

Ten or more counts support this clonotype. The CDR3 DNA is TGTGCCACCCTCGAGCCAGCTAACTATGGCTACACCTTC. This translates into CATLEPANYGYTF. This chain links TRBV10-3 with TRBJ1-2; unclear D gene. The CDR3 sequence is 13 residues long. Germline V lookup: CDR1 ENHRY, CDR2 SYGVKD. With 10 bases removed from V and 0 bases from J, the gap between germline ends came to 12 bases.

This clonotype was counted at least ten times. A read error may account for a junction end that differs from germline. The chain employs TRBV6-1 and TRBJ2-3; possible D gene TRBD2, 6 bases. Germline lookup yields CDR1 MNHNS and CDR2 SASEGT. The CDR3 covers 17 residues. Here the CDR3 DNA reads TGTGCCATCAGTGAAGCGGGTGGTGCTCTTGGAACAGATACGCAGTATTTT. Translated: CAISEAGGALGTDTQYF.

This clonotype turned up a few times. The gene calls are TRBV6-2 or TRBV6-3 and TRBJ2-5; the D gene could be TRBD1 or TRBD2 (5 bases each). CDR1 is MNHEY, CDR2 SVGEGT, per germline. Trimming cost V 6 bases and J 2 bases, with 10 bases left between them. The CDR3 totals 13 residues. In DNA, the CDR3 is TGTGCCAGCAGAAACGGGACGCAAGAGACCCAGTACTTC. Protein sequence: CASRNGTQETQYF.

This clonotype appeared once. J is TRBJ2-3 and V is TRBV20-1, with 11 nucleotides matching TRBD2. Per germline, CDR1 DFQATT and CDR2 SNEGSKA (reference sequence). V trimming: 6 bases; J trimming: 4 bases; junction bases outside the gene matches: 9. The CDR3 has 15 amino acids. This CDR3 reads CSATILAGDADTQYF. CDR3 nucleotides: TGCAGTGCAACCATACTAGCGGGAGACGCAGATACGCAGTATTTT.

This clonotype has a single count. A much larger clone differs by one base, so this may be a read error. The chain employs TRBV12-3 or TRBV12-4 and TRBJ2-7; D gene ambiguous. The CDR3 is 12 residues long. V was cut by 8 bases and J by 2 bases, with 10 bases left in between. The DNA of the CDR3 is TGTGCCAGCTGGAGAAGTGCCTACGAGCAGTACTTC. Protein sequence: CASWRSAYEQYF.

The J gene is TRBJ2-7, the V gene TRBV6-2 or TRBV6-3; D is uncertain. The CDR3 extends over 12 amino acids. Germline V gene lookup returns CDR1 MNHEY and CDR2 SVGEGT. V shed 2 bases and J shed 3 bases, with 5 bases lying between them. CDR3 region: CASSYADYEQYF. CDR3 DNA sequence: TGTGCCAGCAGTTACGCGGACTACGAGCAGTACTTC.

The chain links TRBV7-2 to TRBJ2-7; 10 nucleotides align to TRBD2. Trimming took 3 bases from V and 0 from J; bases not matched to a gene: 5. The CDR3 sequence is 16 residues long. Germline CDR1 and CDR2: SGHTA and FQGNSA. Here the CDR3 reads CASSFGLAVSSYEQYF. Here the CDR3 DNA reads TGTGCCAGCAGCTTTGGACTAGCGGTTAGCTCCTACGAGCAGTACTTC.

The chain recombines TRBV14 with TRBJ2-3; D is tentatively TRBD1 or TRBD2 (5 bases each). Germline CDR1 reads SGHDN; CDR2 reads FVKESK. Trimming removed 4 bases from V and 2 bases from J, with 22 bases in between. The CDR3 length is 18 residues. The CDR3 protein is CASSPSPSWGNLTDTQYF. The DNA for the CDR3 is TGTGCCAGCAGCCCGTCACCTTCGTGGGGGAATCTCACAGATACGCAGTATTTT.

For the CDR3, the DNA is TGCGCCAGCAGCTCAGACAGGGGGCGTAATGAGCAGTTCTTC. Translating gives CASSSDRGRNEQFF. This chain uses TRBV5-1 with TRBJ2-1, with 10 bases fitting TRBD1. From germline, CDR1 is SGHRS and CDR2 YFSETQ. The V segment lost 3 bases and the J segment 7 bases; nucleotides outside the gene matches: 4. The CDR3 spans 14 residues.

V gene TRBV18 combines with J gene TRBJ2-1; either TRBD1 or TRBD2 may supply D (5 bases each). The ends were cut back, 4 bases at V and 5 bases at J, with 15 bases in the middle. CDR1 is KGHSH and CDR2 is LQKENI in the germline V gene. The CDR3 runs to 15 residues. CDR3 amino acids: CASSLPGLGNNEQFF. The CDR3 DNA is TGTGCCAGCTCACTCCCGGGGCTCGGGAACAATGAGCAGTTCTTC.